This TCR beta chain comes out of a study of PD-1 blockade in classical Hodgkin lymphoma. Time point given: cycle 4 day 1 (C4D1), after more than five weeks of nivolumab. In every patient, relapse followed autologous stem cell transplantation, while exposure to brentuximab vedotin differed. Sequenced by immunoSEQ multiplex PCR; TCRdb stores in-frame clones only, minus some. The data show 75,000 to 100,000 clones, with about 92% seen just once and roughly 2.1% held by the top ten. V dropped 6 bases and J dropped 3 bases, with 9 bases sitting between them. CDR1 and CDR2 from the germline V gene are SQVTM and ANQGSEA. The CDR3 length is 11 residues.

The receptor was isolated from a human donor with classical Hodgkin lymphoma. The material was peripheral blood mononuclear cells (PBMCs), obtained before the fourth cycle of nivolumab. The gene calls are TRBV29-1 and TRBJ2-7; D possibly corresponds to TRBD2 (6 bases). The CDR3 DNA reads TGCAGCGTCGGGACTCTCTACGAGCAGTACTTC. This translates into CSVGTLYEQYF.